This is a list of T cell receptor beta chains from one sample in a study of T cell responses to AZD1222 COVID-19 vaccine. Assay: immunoSEQ multiplex PCR; the TCRdb copy retains only in-frame clones and omits some. The sample includes over 200,000 clones, around 94% of them seen just once. The specimen comprised peripheral blood, sampled 28 days after the second dose of the MenACWY control vaccine. The receptors shown here come from an adult who received the MenACWY meningococcal vaccine as a control. CDR3s include the opening cysteine and the closing phenylalanine or tryptophan. The D gene is left open where the match is weak. Some rows mark clone size as missing; the rest say once, few, many or name a class of expanded clone.

TRBV12-3/TRBV12-4	.	12	.	TRBJ1-1	TGTGCCAGCGGGACATCGGGCACTGAAGCTTTCTTT	CASGTSGTEAFF
TRBV6-5	.	12	few	TRBJ2-7	TGTGCCAGCAGCAGGGACGCCCGCGAGCAGTACTTC	CASSRDAREQYF
TRBV6-5	.	13	once	TRBJ1-2	TGTGCCAGCAGTTACTCCGCGCCAGATGGCTACACCTTC	CASSYSAPDGYTF
TRBV28	TRBD2	15	.	TRBJ2-7	TGTGCCAGCAGCCCTACTAGCGGTCTGAGCTACGAGCAGTACTTC	CASSPTSGLSYEQYF
TRBV29-1	TRBD1	13	.	TRBJ2-7	TGCAGCGTTGGCCGGGACAGGGGTTACGAGCAGTACTTC	CSVGRDRGYEQYF
TRBV28	.	15	.	TRBJ1-6	TGTGCCAGCAGTATGACAGGAGATGGAAATTCACCCCTCCACTTT	CASSMTGDGNSPLHF
TRBV3-1/TRBV3-2	TRBD1	14	.	TRBJ1-5	TGTGCCAGCAGCTCCGGGACAGGGAGGCAGCCCCAGCATTTT	CASSSGTGRQPQHF
TRBV5-1	.	14	.	TRBJ1-5	TGCGCCAGCAGCTTGCGGGAGGGAGATCAGCCCCAGCATTTT	CASSLREGDQPQHF
TRBV5-1	TRBD2	16	.	TRBJ2-1	TGCGCCAGCAGCTTGGCCCTCGCGGGAGAAAGGGATGAGCAGTTCTTC	CASSLALAGERDEQFF
TRBV6-2/TRBV6-3	.	14	.	TRBJ1-2	TGTGCCAGCAGTCCCACGGGGGGCTTCTATGGCTACACCTTC	CASSPTGGFYGYTF
TRBV7-2	.	15	.	TRBJ2-6	TGTGCCAGCAGCTCCGGTTCCTCTGGGGCCAACGTCCTGACTTTC	CASSSGSSGANVLTF
TRBV28	.	16	.	TRBJ2-1	TGTGCCAGCAGCCCGGTGGGGGTGCGTCGGCCCAATGAGCAGTTCTTC	CASSPVGVRRPNEQFF
TRBV20-1	.	11	.	TRBJ2-5	TGCAGTGCTCTCAACCAAGAGACCCAGTACTTC	CSALNQETQYF
TRBV30	.	10	.	TRBJ1-4	TGTGCCTGGAGTAACGGAAAACTGTTTTTT	CAWSNGKLFF
TRBV15	TRBD1	16	.	TRBJ1-6	TGTGCCACCAGCAGAGTCGTTGGGACAGGGGAATCACCCCTCCACTTT	CATSRVVGTGESPLHF
TRBV12-3/TRBV12-4	TRBD1	13	.	TRBJ1-2	TGTGCCAGCAGCAGACAGGGGGCAGGCGGCTACACCTTC	CASSRQGAGGYTF
TRBV7-9	.	13	once	TRBJ1-3	TGTGCCAGCGGCGGTGAGGGGGGAAACACCATATATTTT	CASGGEGGNTIYF
TRBV6-5	TRBD2	14	.	TRBJ2-7	TGTGCCAGCACCACGGGGGGGGCCCCCTACGAGCAGTACTTC	CASTTGGAPYEQYF
TRBV15	.	14	.	TRBJ2-5	TGTGCCAGCTCGAGAGGAAGGGCCCAAGAGACCCAGTACTTC	CASSRGRAQETQYF
TRBV7-6	.	15	.	TRBJ2-7	TGTGCCAGCAGCTTAGAGGGCGCCCTCTCCTACGAGCAGTACTTC	CASSLEGALSYEQYF
TRBV28	.	12	.	TRBJ1-4	TGTGCCAGCAGTGGGGTTAATGAAAAACTGTTTTTT	CASSGVNEKLFF
TRBV5-1	TRBD1	13	.	TRBJ2-1	TGCGCCAGCAGCTGGACAGGAGACAATGAGCAGTTCTTC	CASSWTGDNEQFF
TRBV6-5	.	15	.	TRBJ1-1	TGTGCCAGCAGTTCCCGGGCCAGGGGTGAGAGGGGAGCTTTCTTT	CASSSRARGERGAFF
TRBV4-1	.	13	.	TRBJ2-7	TGCGCCAGCAGCCTGAGTGGTCCTTACGAGCAGTACTTC	CASSLSGPYEQYF
TRBV6-5	.	13	.	TRBJ2-3	TGTGCCAGCAGTTACCGGAGGGCCGATACGCAGTATTTT	CASSYRRADTQYF
TRBV9	.	14	.	TRBJ2-7	TGTGCCAGCAGCGTAGAAGGTCAGACGGGGGAGCAGTACTTC	CASSVEGQTGEQYF
TRBV30	.	13	.	TRBJ1-2	TGTGCCTGGGCCCGGGGCTTCCATGGTGGCTACACCTTC	CAWARGFHGGYTF
TRBV5-1	TRBD1	16	.	TRBJ2-5	TGCGCCAGCAGCCCGAACGGCCGACAGGGGGAGGTGACCCAGTACTTC	CASSPNGRQGEVTQYF
TRBV18	.	16	.	TRBJ2-2	TGTGCCAGCTCACCACCGGCACAGGGTGGAACCGGGGAGCTGTTTTTT	CASSPPAQGGTGELFF
TRBV6-5	.	14	.	TRBJ2-7	TGTGCCAGCATAGGAGTAAAGGGAAACTACGAGCAGTACTTC	CASIGVKGNYEQYF
TRBV4-2	TRBD1	15	.	TRBJ1-6	TGTGCCAGCAGCCAAGTCGGGACAGACAATTCACCCCTCCACTTT	CASSQVGTDNSPLHF
TRBV5-4	TRBD1	14	.	TRBJ1-4	TGTGCCAGCAGCATTACAGGGGGGGAGGAAAAACTGTTTTTT	CASSITGGEEKLFF
TRBV2	.	13	.	TRBJ2-7	TGTGCCAGCAGTGAGAATCGGGGAAACGAGCAGTACTTC	CASSENRGNEQYF
TRBV5-6	.	13	.	TRBJ1-1	TGTGCCAGCAGCTTGACGATGAACACTGAAGCTTTCTTT	CASSLTMNTEAFF
TRBV9	TRBD1	15	.	TRBJ1-1	TGTGCCAGCAGCGTACTCGACAGGGGAAGCACTGAAGCTTTCTTT	CASSVLDRGSTEAFF
TRBV5-4	.	14	.	TRBJ1-1	TGTGCCAGCAGCACCCAGGGGTTGGACACTGAAGCTTTCTTT	CASSTQGLDTEAFF
TRBV28	TRBD1	16	.	TRBJ2-2	TGTGCCAGCAGCCCTCTCCGGGACAGGGGGTACGGGGAGCTGTTTTTT	CASSPLRDRGYGELFF
TRBV20-1	.	13	.	TRBJ2-6	TGCAGTGCTAGTCTCTCTGGGGCCAACGTCCTGACTTTC	CSASLSGANVLTF
TRBV27	TRBD1	15	.	TRBJ1-1	TGTGCCAGCAGTCCCCGACAGGGAATGAACACTGAAGCTTTCTTT	CASSPRQGMNTEAFF
TRBV28	.	14	.	TRBJ1-3	TGTGCCAGCAGTTTCAGGATCTCTGGAAACACCATATATTTT	CASSFRISGNTIYF
TRBV6-1	.	14	.	TRBJ1-4	TGTGCCAGCAGTGAACGTGGCAGGGGTGAAAAACTGTTTTTT	CASSERGRGEKLFF
TRBV9	.	13	.	TRBJ2-7	TGTGCCAGCAGCGTAGAAGATTACTACGAGCAGTACTTC	CASSVEDYYEQYF
TRBV7-2	.	15	.	TRBJ2-1	TGTGCCAGCAGCTCACAACGGGGGGCGGACAATGAGCAGTTCTTC	CASSSQRGADNEQFF
TRBV5-4	.	12	.	TRBJ1-2	TGTGCCAGCACCAAGTTAGGTCATGGCTACACCTTC	CASTKLGHGYTF
TRBV3-1/TRBV3-2	.	11	.	TRBJ2-1	TGTGCCAGCAGCCAAGGAAATGAGCAGTTCTTC	CASSQGNEQFF
TRBV6-5	.	15	.	TRBJ2-7	TGTGCCAGCAGACACAGGGAACTCGGCGCCTACGAGCAGTACTTC	CASRHRELGAYEQYF
TRBV28	.	13	.	TRBJ1-2	TGTGCCAGCAGTCTCCTGACAGGTTATGGCTACACCTTC	CASSLLTGYGYTF